One and the same sample provided the 23 T cell receptor beta chains below, sequenced in a study of T cells in women clearing cervical HPV infection. Clones were read by immunoSEQ multiplex PCR, and TCRdb kept only the in-frame ones, dropping some. Its table lists 20,000 to 25,000 clones. The sample comprised blood buffy coat. The receptors were sampled from a woman between 18 and 70 years old with a cervical HPV16 infection that either progressed to CIN3+ or cleared (not recorded which).

Comment on this clone: The read finishes 3 residues shy of the CDR3 end, and the germline J gene is used to complete it. The rearrangement links TRBV5-1 to TRBJ2-7, with D perhaps TRBD2 (5 bases). CDR1 SGHRS and CDR2 YFSETQ come from the germline V gene. The V end lost 4 bases, the J end lost 2 bases, and 13 bases lay between the germline ends. CDR3 length: 14 amino acids. The part of the CDR3 DNA that was read is TGCGCCAGCAGCCCGGGGAGCGTCACCTACGAG. It encodes CASSPGSVTYE. In full, the CDR3 reads CASSPGSVTYEQYF.

Details on this clone: The read falls 3 residues short of the CDR3 end, and the missing part is taken from the germline J gene. V usage is TRBV11-3 and J usage is TRBJ2-1, with TRBD2 matching over 10 bases. There are 15 residues in the CDR3. With 1 base clipped from V and 8 bases from J, the junction kept 5 bases outside the gene matches. Per germline, CDR1 SGHNT and CDR2 YENEEA. Partial CDR3 DNA: TGTGCCAGCAGCTTAGTGTCTAGCGGGAGCCATGAG. Translated: CASSLVSSGSHE. The entire CDR3 reads CASSLVSSGSHEQFF.

Concerning this clone: The read stops 3 residues short of the end of the CDR3; the missing end is completed from the germline J gene. V and J are TRBV7-8 and TRBJ2-7, with 13 bases that match TRBD2. Germline V gene lookup returns CDR1 SGHVS and CDR2 FQNEAQ. The V segment lost 5 bases and the J segment 6 bases; nucleotides outside the gene matches: 10. The length of the CDR3 is 16 residues. The chain's CDR3 is CASSEGTSGRGREQYF. CDR3 bases read: TGTGCCAGCAGCGAGGGAACTAGCGGGAGGGGACGCGAG.

For this clone: The read gets to within 3 residues of the CDR3 end, and the germline J gene fills in the rest. This sequence joins TRBV5-1 and TRBJ2-3, with 8 bases lining up with TRBD2. V shed 1 base, J shed 0 bases, and the junction held 4 bases outside the gene matches. CDR3 length: 16 amino acids. Looked up from germline, CDR1 is SGHRS and CDR2 is YFSETQ. The CDR3 spells CASSLTPSGSTDTQYF. Incomplete CDR3 DNA: TGCGCCAGCAGCTTGACCCCTAGCGGGAGCACAGATACG.

Turning to this clone: The read falls 3 residues short of the CDR3 end, and the missing part is taken from the germline J gene. The chain has TRBV7-6 and TRBJ2-2; D possibly corresponds to TRBD2 (5 bases). Germline CDR1 SGHVS, CDR2 FNYEAQ. Trimming removed 2 bases at V and 10 bases at J, with 14 bases between. The CDR3 is 14 amino acids. The part of the CDR3 DNA that was read is TGTGCCAGCAGCTTAAATACACCGGGGATGGAG. It translates to CASSLNTPGME. In full, the CDR3 reads CASSLNTPGMELFF.

As concerns this clone: Read sequence stops 3 residues before the CDR3 end, and the germline J gene provides the missing end. V gene TRBV19 combines with J gene TRBJ2-7; 9 bases are a match to TRBD1. The germline gives CDR1 LNHDA, CDR2 SQIVND (reference sequence). The CDR3 spans 15 residues. J lost 3 bases, V lost 3 bases, and 6 bases had no gene match. The part of the CDR3 DNA that was read is TGTGCCAGTAGTATGCGAGGGACAGGGTTCTACGAG. This translates into CASSMRGTGFYE. The CDR3 as a whole reads CASSMRGTGFYEQYF.

Turning to this clone: The missing CDR3 end, 3 residues past where the read stops, is filled in from the germline J gene. The chain combines TRBV19 with TRBJ1-2; no definite D call. V was trimmed by 2 bases and J by 2 bases, leaving 12 bases between them. The length of the CDR3 is 15 residues. Germline-derived CDR1 and CDR2 are LNHDA and SQIVND (reference sequence). CDR3 loop: CASSIRARANYGYTF. The sequenced part of the CDR3 DNA is TGTGCCAGTAGTATAAGGGCGCGGGCCAACTATGGC.

On this clone: A read error may account for a junction end that differs from germline. The read falls 3 residues short of the CDR3 end, and the missing part is taken from the germline J gene. V and J are TRBV4-1 and TRBJ2-5, with D possibly TRBD2 on 7 matching bases. From germline, CDR1 is MGHRA and CDR2 YSYEKL. There are 16 residues in the CDR3. The sequenced part of the CDR3 DNA is TGCGTCAGCAGCCAAGATTACGGCAGGGGAGGGGAGACC. This gives the protein CVSSQDYGRGGET. The full CDR3 reads CVSSQDYGRGGETQYF.

With respect to this clone: The read gets to within 3 residues of the CDR3 end, and the germline J gene fills in the rest. The chain joins TRBV19 to TRBJ2-6, with 10 bases that match TRBD1. The trim removed 5 bases at V and 0 bases at J, leaving 10 bases unmatched. The CDR3 is 19 residues long. CDR1 is LNHDA and CDR2 is SQIVND in the germline V gene (reference sequence). CDR3 residues: CASSSGQGVLSSGANVLTF. The covered CDR3 bases are TGTGCCAGTAGTTCCGGACAGGGGGTCCTCAGCTCTGGGGCCAACGTC.

Points on this clone: The read ends 3 residues early relative to the CDR3; the germline J gene fills the gap. The rearrangement links TRBV6-1 to TRBJ2-1, with TRBD2 identical over 13 bases. CDR3 length equals 17 residues. Germline V gene sequence: CDR1 MNHNS, CDR2 SASEGT. The trim removed 1 base at V and 5 bases at J, leaving 5 bases unmatched. The CDR3: CASSEEGTSGTNNEQFF. CDR3 DNA (partial): TGTGCCAGCAGTGAAGAGGGGACTAGCGGGACCAACAATGAG.

A remark on this clone: The read stops 3 residues short of the end of the CDR3; the missing end is completed from the germline J gene. This sequence joins TRBV20-1 and TRBJ2-3; 10 nucleotides agree with TRBD2. The CDR3 totals 16 residues. The germline CDR1 and CDR2 sequences are DFQATT and SNEGSKA (reference sequence). Incomplete CDR3 DNA: TGCAGTGCTAGTAACCCGACTAGCGGGCCCGTGGGAACG. It codes for CSASNPTSGPVGT. The full CDR3 protein is CSASNPTSGPVGTQYF.

Concerning this clone: The CDR3 end lies 3 residues beyond the end of the read and is filled in from the germline J gene. This rearrangement joins TRBV5-4 to TRBJ2-5, with 7 bases identical to TRBD2. CDR1 and CDR2 (germline): SGHNT, YYREEE (reference sequence). This CDR3 spans 15 amino acids. Germline trimming cut 6 bases from V and 1 base from J; bases unmatched to any gene: 9. Partial CDR3 DNA: TGTGCCAGCACCACGGGGGGTAAGCGCCAAGAGACC. Its protein product is CASTTGGKRQET. The CDR3 in full is CASTTGGKRQETQYF. The full variable domain, in which reference TRBV5-4 and TRBJ2-5 provide the parts outside the CDR3, is ETGVTQSPTHLIKTRGQQVTLRCSSQSGHNTVSWYQQALGQGPQFIFQYYREEENGRGNFPPRFSGLQFPNYSSELNVNALELDDSALYLCASTTGGKRQETQYFGPGTRLLVL.

Details on this clone: The CDR3 goes on 3 residues after the read ends, and that part is filled in from the germline J gene. V and J are TRBV15 and TRBJ2-5, with unresolved D. Germline loops: CDR1 LNHNV, CDR2 YYDKDF (reference sequence). The CDR3 is 13 residues long. Trimming pared 3 bases from V and 2 bases from J, leaving 7 bases between. The CDR3 DNA, read in part, is TGTGCCACCAGCAGGTCTCTTCAAGAGACC. Translation: CATSRSLQET. The complete CDR3 sequence is CATSRSLQETQYF.

The CDR3 reads CASSAGHNTGELFF. The sequenced part of the CDR3 DNA is TGTGCCAGCAGCGCGGGGCACAACACCGGGGAG. This sequence joins TRBV7-3 and TRBJ2-2, with D perhaps TRBD2 (6 bases). The CDR3 extends 3 residues past the end of the read, so its final part is completed from the germline J gene. The germline gives CDR1 SGHTA, CDR2 FQGTGA. The CDR3 covers 14 residues. V gave up 5 bases and J gave up 2 bases, with 9 bases separating them.

Turning to this clone: The read halts 3 residues ahead of the CDR3 end, with the missing end drawn from the germline J gene. This rearrangement joins TRBV12-3 or TRBV12-4 to TRBJ2-5, with 7 bases identical to TRBD1. Germline trimming cut 4 bases from V and 1 base from J; bases unmatched to any gene: 6. The CDR3 runs 15 residues. Here the CDR3 reads CASSYGQAPQETQYF. CDR3 DNA, as far as it was read: TGTGCCAGCAGTTACGGACAGGCCCCCCAAGAGACC.

Turning to this clone: The sequence runs out 3 residues before the end of the CDR3; the remainder is reconstructed from the germline J gene. The chain employs TRBV20-1 and TRBJ2-3; TRBD1 matches 9 bases. Germline CDR1 is DFQATT and CDR2 is SNEGSKA (reference sequence). J lost 5 bases, V lost 2 bases, and 11 bases had no gene match. The length of the CDR3 is 16 residues. The chain's CDR3 is CSARLLDRGAGDTQYF. The part of the CDR3 DNA that was read is TGCAGTGCTAGATTATTGGACAGGGGAGCTGGAGATACG.

Comment on this clone: Coverage ceases 3 residues before the CDR3 finishes, and the germline J gene fills in the end. This chain joins TRBV5-5 and TRBJ2-7; D is ambiguous. The CDR3 loop spans 13 amino acids. V was cut by 2 bases and J by 0 bases, with 6 bases left in between. CDR1 is SGHKS and CDR2 is YYEKEE in the germline V gene (reference sequence). The sequenced part of the CDR3 DNA is TGTGCCAGCAGCTTCGCAGACTCCTACGAG. Translating gives CASSFADSYE. The whole CDR3 sequence is CASSFADSYEQYF. The complete variable domain, with remaining parts taken from reference TRBV5-5 and TRBJ2-7, reads DAGVTQSPTHLIKTRGQQVTLRCSPISGHKSVSWYQQVLGQGPQFIFQYYEKEERGRGNFPDRFSARQFPNYSSELNVNALLLGDSALYLCASSFADSYEQYFGPGTRLTVT.

Comments on this clone: From the germline J gene comes the end of the CDR3, since the read stops 3 residues before it. The chain carries TRBV28 and TRBJ2-7; 8 bases line up with TRBD2. CDR3 size: 15 residues. The J segment lost 6 bases and the V segment lost 6 bases, leaving 13 bases of the junction unmatched. CDR1 MDHEN and CDR2 SYDVKM come from the germline V gene. The CDR3 loop is CASSSGLVDIAEQYF. The CDR3 DNA, read in part, is TGTGCCAGCAGCTCGGGACTAGTTGATATTGCCGAG.

On this clone: Sequencing ends 3 residues short of the CDR3 end; the germline J gene provides the rest. The gene calls are TRBV7-9 and TRBJ1-1; 8 bases fit TRBD1. Germline lookup yields CDR1 SEHNR and CDR2 FQNEAQ (reference sequence). The CDR3 is 15 amino acids. V was pared by 5 bases and J by 6 bases, with 11 bases of the junction left unmatched. The CDR3: CASSLPGTGSPEAFF. CDR3 bases read: TGTGCCAGCAGCCTCCCCGGGACAGGCTCCCCTGAA.

Concerning this clone itself: The read finishes 3 residues shy of the CDR3 end, and the germline J gene is used to complete it. The chain couples TRBV5-6 to TRBJ2-3; 8 bases agree with TRBD2. Germline assignment: CDR1 SGHDT and CDR2 YYEEEE. Trimming removed 7 bases from V and 1 base from J; junction bases left unmatched: 5. The CDR3 is made up of 14 amino acids. CDR3 protein: CASSTSGRTDTQYF. Partial CDR3 DNA: TGTGCCAGCTCTACTAGCGGCCGCACAGATACG.

Regarding this clone: Coverage ceases 3 residues before the CDR3 finishes, and the germline J gene fills in the end. The genes are TRBV19 and TRBJ2-5; 8 bases are a match to TRBD2. V trimming: 3 bases; J trimming: 2 bases; junction bases outside the gene matches: 8. Germline assignment: CDR1 LNHDA and CDR2 SQIVND (reference sequence). The CDR3 contains 16 residues. The chain's CDR3 is CASSINAGGTQETQYF. The DNA read from the CDR3 is TGTGCCAGTAGTATTAATGCGGGAGGAACACAAGAGACC.

As regards this clone: Coverage ceases 3 residues before the CDR3 finishes, and the germline J gene fills in the end. This rearrangement joins TRBV19 to TRBJ1-6; D gene ambiguous. CDR3 length: 13 amino acids. Germline loops: CDR1 LNHDA, CDR2 SQIVND (reference sequence). V was cut by 4 bases and J by 6 bases, with 7 bases left in between. The CDR3 DNA, read in part, is TGTGCCAGTAGTAGAACAGCTAATTCACCC. Its translation is CASSRTANSP. The CDR3 in full is CASSRTANSPLHF.

With respect to this clone: The read comes to an end 3 residues before the CDR3 does, leaving the germline J gene to fill in the end. The rearrangement links TRBV7-9 to TRBJ2-7, with 7 bases matching TRBD1. This CDR3 has 14 amino acids. Unmatched junction bases numbered 3, after V lost 4 bases and J lost 0 bases. Germline values: CDR1 SEHNR, CDR2 FQNEAQ (reference sequence). CDR3 sequence reads: CASSSGTVSYEQYF. Partial CDR3 DNA: TGTGCCAGCAGCTCCGGGACAGTCTCCTACGAG.